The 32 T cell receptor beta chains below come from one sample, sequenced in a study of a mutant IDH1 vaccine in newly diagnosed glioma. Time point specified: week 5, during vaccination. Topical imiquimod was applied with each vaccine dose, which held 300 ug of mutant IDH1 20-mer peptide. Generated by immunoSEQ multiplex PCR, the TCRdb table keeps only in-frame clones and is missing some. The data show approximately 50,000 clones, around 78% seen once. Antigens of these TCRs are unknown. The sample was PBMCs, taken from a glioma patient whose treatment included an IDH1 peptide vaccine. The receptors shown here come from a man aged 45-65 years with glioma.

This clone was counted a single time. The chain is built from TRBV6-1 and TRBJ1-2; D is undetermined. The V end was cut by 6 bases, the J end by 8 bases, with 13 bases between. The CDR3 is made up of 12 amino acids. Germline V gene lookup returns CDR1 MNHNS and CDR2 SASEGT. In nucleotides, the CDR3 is TGTGCCAGCAGGGGCGAGAGTCGGGGCTACACCTTC. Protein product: CASRGESRGYTF.

DNA for the CDR3: TGCGCCAGCAGCTTACCAGGGGGCCTCTCCTACGAGCAGTACTTC. It is translated as CASSLPGGLSYEQYF. The genes are TRBV5-1 and TRBJ2-7, with 8 bases aligning to TRBD1. The V gene's germline CDR1 is SGHRS and CDR2 YFSETQ. The CDR3 contains 15 residues. V was pared by 2 bases and J by 0 bases, with 4 bases of the junction left unmatched.

The CDR3 coding sequence is TGTGCCAGCAGGACAACTAGCGGGGGGGCGGGGACCGGGGAGCTGTTTTTT. Residues: CASRTTSGGAGTGELFF. The rearrangement joins TRBV9 to TRBJ2-2, with TRBD2 matching 13 bases. CDR1 and CDR2 (germline): SGDLS, YYNGEE. Trimming cost V 5 bases and J 5 bases; bases outside gene matches: 9. The CDR3 covers 17 residues. Supplemented by reference TRBV9 and TRBJ2-2, the full variable domain reads DSGVTQTPKHLITATGQRVTLRCSPRSGDLSVYWYQQSLDQGLQFLIQYYNGEERAKGNILERFSAQQFPDLHSELNLSSLELGDSALYFCASRTTSGGAGTGELFFGEGSRLTVL.

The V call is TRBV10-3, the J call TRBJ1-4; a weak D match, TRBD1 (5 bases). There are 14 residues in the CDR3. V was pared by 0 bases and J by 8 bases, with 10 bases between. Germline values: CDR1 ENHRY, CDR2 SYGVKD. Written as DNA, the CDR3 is TGTGCCATCAGTGAGTCCCAGGGTTGGGAAAAACTGTTTTTT. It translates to CAISESQGWEKLFF.

The CDR3 coding sequence is TGTGCCTGGAGTGTGGGACAGGGTCAAGAGACCCAGTACTTC. Amino acids: CAWSVGQGQETQYF. This rearrangement joins TRBV30 to TRBJ2-5, with 9 bases that match TRBD1. This CDR3 has 14 residues. Germline trimming cut 0 bases from V and 2 bases from J; bases unmatched to any gene: 1. In germline, CDR1 is GTSNPN, CDR2 SVGIG (reference sequence).

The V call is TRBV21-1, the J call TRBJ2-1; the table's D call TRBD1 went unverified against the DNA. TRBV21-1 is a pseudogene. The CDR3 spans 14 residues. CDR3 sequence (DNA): TGTGCCAGCAGCAATGGCTTCTCCTACAATGAGCAGTTCTTC. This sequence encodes CASSNGFSYNEQFF.

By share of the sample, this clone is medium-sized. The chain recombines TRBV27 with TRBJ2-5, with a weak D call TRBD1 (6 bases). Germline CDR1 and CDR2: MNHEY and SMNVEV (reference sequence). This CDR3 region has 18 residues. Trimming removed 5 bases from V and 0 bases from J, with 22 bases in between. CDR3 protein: CASSPEAPGHTYQETQYF. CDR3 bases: TGTGCCAGCAGTCCCGAAGCCCCGGGACATACGTACCAAGAGACCCAGTACTTC.

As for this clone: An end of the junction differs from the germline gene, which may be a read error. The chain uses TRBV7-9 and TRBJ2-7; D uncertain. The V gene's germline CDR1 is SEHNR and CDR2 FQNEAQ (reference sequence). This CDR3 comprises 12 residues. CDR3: CASGLVSYEQYF. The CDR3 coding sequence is TGTGCCAGCGGCTTAGTTTCCTACGAGCAGTACTTC.

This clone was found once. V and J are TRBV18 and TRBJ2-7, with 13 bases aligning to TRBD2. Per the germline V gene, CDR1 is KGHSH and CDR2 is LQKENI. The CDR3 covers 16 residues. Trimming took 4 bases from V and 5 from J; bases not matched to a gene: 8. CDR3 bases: TGTGCCAGCTCACGTACTAGCGGGGGGGCCGGCCACGAGCAGTACTTC. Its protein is CASSRTSGGAGHEQYF.

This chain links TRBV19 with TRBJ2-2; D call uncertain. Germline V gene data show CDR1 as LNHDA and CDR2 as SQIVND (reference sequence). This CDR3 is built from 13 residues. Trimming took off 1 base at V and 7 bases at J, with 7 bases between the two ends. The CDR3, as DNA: TGTGCCAGTAGTATAGCTTGGGACGGGGAGCTGTTTTTT. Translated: CASSIAWDGELFF.

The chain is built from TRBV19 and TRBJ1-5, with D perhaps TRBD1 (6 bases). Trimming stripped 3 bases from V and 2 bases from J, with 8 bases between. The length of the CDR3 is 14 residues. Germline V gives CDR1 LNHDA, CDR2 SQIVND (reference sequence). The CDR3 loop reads CASSIEGGNQPQHF. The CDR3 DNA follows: TGTGCCAGTAGTATTGAGGGGGGCAATCAGCCCCAGCATTTT.

For the CDR3, the DNA is TGTGCCAGTAGTGATTCCGGGACAGCCAGCTCCTACGAGCAGTACTTC. The encoded protein is CASSDSGTASSYEQYF. V gene TRBV19 combines with J gene TRBJ2-7, with 7 bases fitting TRBD1. Germline CDR1 and CDR2: LNHDA and SQIVND (reference sequence). The CDR3 is made up of 16 amino acids. Trimming cost V 5 bases and J 0 bases; bases outside gene matches: 10.

The chain's CDR3 is CASSESGHYGYTF. The CDR3 coding sequence is TGCGCCAGCAGTGAGTCGGGTCACTATGGCTACACCTTC. The chain carries TRBV10-1 and TRBJ1-2; D gene ambiguous. Looked up from germline, CDR1 is WNHNN and CDR2 is SYGVQD (reference sequence). The CDR3 covers 13 residues. V was cut by 0 bases and J by 3 bases, with 5 bases left in between.

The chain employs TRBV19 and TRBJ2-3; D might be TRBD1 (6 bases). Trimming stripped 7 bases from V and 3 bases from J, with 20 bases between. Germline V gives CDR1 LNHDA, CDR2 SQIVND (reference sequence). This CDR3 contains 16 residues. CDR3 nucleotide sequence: TGTGCCAGTAAGTCGGACAGCTATGGAACTACAGATACGCAGTATTTT. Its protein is CASKSDSYGTTDTQYF.

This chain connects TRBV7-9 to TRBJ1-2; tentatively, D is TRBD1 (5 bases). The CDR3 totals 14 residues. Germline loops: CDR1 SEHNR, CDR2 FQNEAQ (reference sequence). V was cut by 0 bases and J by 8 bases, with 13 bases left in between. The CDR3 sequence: CASSLALQGGGYTF. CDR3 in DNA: TGTGCCAGCAGCTTAGCGCTTCAGGGTGGCGGCTACACCTTC.

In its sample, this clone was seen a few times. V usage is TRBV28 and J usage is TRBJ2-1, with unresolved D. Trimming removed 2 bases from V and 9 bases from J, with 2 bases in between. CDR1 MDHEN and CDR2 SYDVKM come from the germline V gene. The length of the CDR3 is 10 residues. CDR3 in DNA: TGTGCCAGCAGTTTAGCTGAGCAGTTCTTC. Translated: CASSLAEQFF.

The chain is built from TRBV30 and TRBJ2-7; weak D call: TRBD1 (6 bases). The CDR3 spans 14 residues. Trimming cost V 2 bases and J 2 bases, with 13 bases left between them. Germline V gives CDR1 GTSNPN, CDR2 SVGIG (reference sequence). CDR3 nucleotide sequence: TGTGCCTGGAGTCAGGACAGCCTCACCTACGAGCAGTACTTC. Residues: CAWSQDSLTYEQYF.

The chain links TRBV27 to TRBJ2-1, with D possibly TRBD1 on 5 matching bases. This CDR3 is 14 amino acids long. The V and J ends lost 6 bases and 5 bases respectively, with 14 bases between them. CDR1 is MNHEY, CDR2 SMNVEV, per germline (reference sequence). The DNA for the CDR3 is TGTGCCAGCAGGGTGGGGCCAGCAAACAATGAGCAGTTCTTC. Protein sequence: CASRVGPANNEQFF.

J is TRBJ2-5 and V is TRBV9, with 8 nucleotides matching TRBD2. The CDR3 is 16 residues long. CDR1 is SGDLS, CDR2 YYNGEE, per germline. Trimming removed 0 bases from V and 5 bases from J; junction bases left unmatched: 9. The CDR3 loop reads CASSVDSGAVGETQYF. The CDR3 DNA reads TGTGCCAGCAGCGTAGATAGCGGGGCGGTGGGGGAGACCCAGTACTTC.

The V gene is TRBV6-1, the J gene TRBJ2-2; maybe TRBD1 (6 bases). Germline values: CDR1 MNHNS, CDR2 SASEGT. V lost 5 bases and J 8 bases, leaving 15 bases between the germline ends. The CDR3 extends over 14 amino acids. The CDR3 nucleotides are TGTGCCAGCAGTACCTCAGGGGAGTCGGGGGAGCTGTTTTTT. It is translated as CASSTSGESGELFF.

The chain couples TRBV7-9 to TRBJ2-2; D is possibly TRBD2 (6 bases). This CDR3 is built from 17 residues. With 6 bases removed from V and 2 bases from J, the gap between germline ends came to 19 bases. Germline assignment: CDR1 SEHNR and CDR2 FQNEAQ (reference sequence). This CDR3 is CASSTIRFGGNTGELFF. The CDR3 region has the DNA TGTGCCAGCAGTACTATCCGGTTCGGGGGAAACACCGGGGAGCTGTTTTTT.

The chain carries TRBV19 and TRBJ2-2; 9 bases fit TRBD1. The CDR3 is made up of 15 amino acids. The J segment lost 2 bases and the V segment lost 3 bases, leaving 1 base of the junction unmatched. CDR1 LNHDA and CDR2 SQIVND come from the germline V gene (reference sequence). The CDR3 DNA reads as TGTGCCAGTAGTATCACAGGGGGCAACACCGGGGAGCTGTTTTTT. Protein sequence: CASSITGGNTGELFF.

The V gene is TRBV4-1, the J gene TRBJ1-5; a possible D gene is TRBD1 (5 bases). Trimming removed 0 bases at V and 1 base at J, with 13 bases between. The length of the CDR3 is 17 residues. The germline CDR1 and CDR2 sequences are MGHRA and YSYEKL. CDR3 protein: CASSQDRRGVSNQPQHF. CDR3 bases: TGCGCCAGCAGCCAAGATCGGAGAGGGGTGAGCAATCAGCCCCAGCATTTT.

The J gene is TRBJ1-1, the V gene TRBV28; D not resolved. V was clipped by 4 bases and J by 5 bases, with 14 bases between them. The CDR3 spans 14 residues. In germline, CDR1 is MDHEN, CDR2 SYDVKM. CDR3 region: CASSSQRVGTEAFF. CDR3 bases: TGTGCCAGCAGTTCCCAACGGGTCGGGACTGAAGCTTTCTTT.

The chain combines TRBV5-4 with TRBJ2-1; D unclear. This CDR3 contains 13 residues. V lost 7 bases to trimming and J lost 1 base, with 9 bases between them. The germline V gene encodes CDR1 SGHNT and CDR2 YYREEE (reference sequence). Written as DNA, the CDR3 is TGTGCCAGCGGTTCCGAGTCCTACAATGAGCAGTTCTTC. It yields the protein CASGSESYNEQFF.

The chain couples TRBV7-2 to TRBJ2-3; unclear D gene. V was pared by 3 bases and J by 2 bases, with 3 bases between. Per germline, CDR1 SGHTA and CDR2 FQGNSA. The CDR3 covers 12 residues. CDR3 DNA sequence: TGTGCCAGCAGCTTCCTCACAGATACGCAGTATTTT. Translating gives CASSFLTDTQYF.

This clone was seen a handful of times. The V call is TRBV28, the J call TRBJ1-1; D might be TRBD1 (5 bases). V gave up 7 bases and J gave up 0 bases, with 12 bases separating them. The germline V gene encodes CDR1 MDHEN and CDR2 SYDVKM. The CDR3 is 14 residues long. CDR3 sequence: CASIGASMNTEAFF. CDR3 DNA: TGTGCCAGCATTGGGGCCAGCATGAACACTGAAGCTTTCTTT. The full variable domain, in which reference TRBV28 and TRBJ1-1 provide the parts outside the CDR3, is DVKVTQSSRYLVKRTGEKVFLECVQDMDHENMFWYRQDPGLGLRLIYFSYDVKMKEKGDIPEGYSVSREKKERFSLILESASTNQTSMYLCASIGASMNTEAFFGQGTRLTVV.

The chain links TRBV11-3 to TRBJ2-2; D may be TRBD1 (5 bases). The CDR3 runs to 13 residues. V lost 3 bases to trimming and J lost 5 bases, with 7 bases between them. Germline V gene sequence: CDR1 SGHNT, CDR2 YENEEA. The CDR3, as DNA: TGTGCCAGCAGCTTCACAGGTACCGGGGAGCTGTTTTTT. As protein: CASSFTGTGELFF.

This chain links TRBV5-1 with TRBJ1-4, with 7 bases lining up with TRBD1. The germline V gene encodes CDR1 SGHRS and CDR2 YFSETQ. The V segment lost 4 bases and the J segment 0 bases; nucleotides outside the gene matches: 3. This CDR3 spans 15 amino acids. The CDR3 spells CASSADRATNEKLFF. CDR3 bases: TGCGCCAGCAGCGCTGACAGGGCAACTAATGAAAAACTGTTTTTT.

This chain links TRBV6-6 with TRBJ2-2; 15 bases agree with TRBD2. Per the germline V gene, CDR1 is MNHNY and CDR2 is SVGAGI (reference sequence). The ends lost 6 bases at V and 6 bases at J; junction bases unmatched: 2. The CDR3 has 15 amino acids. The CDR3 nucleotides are TGTGCCAGCAGCTGGACTAGCGGGGGGGCCGGGGAGCTGTTTTTT. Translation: CASSWTSGGAGELFF.

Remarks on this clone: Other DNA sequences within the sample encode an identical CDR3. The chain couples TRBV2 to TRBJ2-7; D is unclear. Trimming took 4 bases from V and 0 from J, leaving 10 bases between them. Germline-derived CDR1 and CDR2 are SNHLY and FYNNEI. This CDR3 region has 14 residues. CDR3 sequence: CASSAGSLSYEQYF. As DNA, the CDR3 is TGTGCCAGCAGTGCCGGGTCCCTCTCCTACGAGCAGTACTTC.

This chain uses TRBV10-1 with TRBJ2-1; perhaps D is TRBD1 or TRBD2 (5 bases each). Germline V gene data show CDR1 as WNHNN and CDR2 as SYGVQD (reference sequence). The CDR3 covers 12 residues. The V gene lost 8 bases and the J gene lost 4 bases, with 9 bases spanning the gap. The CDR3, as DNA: TGCGCCAGCGGGACGGAGTACAATGAGCAGTTCTTC. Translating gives CASGTEYNEQFF.